These 9 T cell receptor beta chains share one sample of origin, sequenced in a study of T-cell reconstitution after alpha-beta-depleted transplantation in children. Unique molecular identifiers were built into the TCRbeta library. MiXCR was run by TCRdb on the PCR reads, yielding one entry per CDR3 protein. Of 100,000 to 120,000 distinct CDR3 sequences in the sample, around 10% are singletons; the top ten hold about 7.3%. The input for sequencing was PBMCs from the stem cell graft donor, taken from the stem cell graft. The receptors derive from a human donor who donated a stem cell graft to a child with acute lymphoblastic leukemia.

Of note for this clonotype: A much larger clone differs from this one at a single base, so this may be a read error. The gene calls are TRBV7-2 and TRBJ2-3, with D unresolved. Germline V gives CDR1 SGHTA, CDR2 FQGNSA. This CDR3 is 13 amino acids long. CDR3: CASSPIPRDMQYF. DNA of the CDR3: TGTGCCAGCAGCCCGATTCCTAGAGATATGCAGTATTTT.

This sequence joins TRBV3-1 and TRBJ2-1, with D possibly called TRBD1 or TRBD2 (5 bases each). V shed 10 bases and J shed 5 bases, with 30 bases lying between them. Germline loops: CDR1 LGHDT, CDR2 YNNKEL (reference sequence). This CDR3 has 18 amino acids. The CDR3 region is CATCQDKRISREHNEQFF. For the CDR3, the DNA is TGTGCCACCTGCCAAGATAAGAGGATATCCAGGGAGCACAATGAGCAGTTCTTC.

In its sample, this clonotype was seen many times. The gene calls are TRBV4-3 and TRBJ2-1; 11 nucleotides line up with TRBD1. CDR1 is LGHNA and CDR2 is YSLEER in the germline V gene. Trimming removed 3 bases from V and 3 bases from J; junction bases left unmatched: 4. CDR3 size: 16 residues. The CDR3 DNA reads as TGCGCCAGCAGCCAGGAAGGGACAGGGGGCTACAATGAGCAGTTCTTC. Encoded protein: CASSQEGTGGYNEQFF.

Ten or more counts support this clonotype. The gene calls are TRBV24-1 and TRBJ2-1, with unresolved D. Deletions cut 5 bases from V and 8 bases from J, with 12 bases between. Per germline, CDR1 KGHDR and CDR2 SFDVKD. This CDR3 is 13 amino acids long. In DNA, the CDR3 is TGTGCCACCAGTGCCACAACCTCCCATGAGCAGTTCTTC. This encodes CATSATTSHEQFF.

This clonotype was counted only a few times. The V gene is TRBV11-1, the J gene TRBJ1-1; TRBD1 matches at 9 bases. J gave up 3 bases and V 4 bases, and 15 bases lay outside the gene matches. Per germline, CDR1 SGHAT and CDR2 FQDESV (reference sequence). The CDR3 sequence is 18 residues long. CDR3 nucleotide sequence: TGTGCCAGCAGCTCCATTGGCCCTCAAGACAGGGGGGACACTGAAGCTTTCTTT. This encodes CASSSIGPQDRGDTEAFF.

This clonotype showed up many times. The chain has TRBV2 and TRBJ1-1; D ambiguous. V lost 2 bases to trimming and J lost 6 bases, with 7 bases between them. The CDR3 has 12 residues. Germline CDR1 SNHLY, CDR2 FYNNEI. CDR3 amino acids: CASSERGAEAFF. Here the CDR3 DNA reads TGTGCCAGCAGTGAAAGAGGAGCTGAAGCTTTCTTT.

This clonotype was found a few times. The chain uses TRBV11-2 and TRBJ1-6, with 8 bases aligning to TRBD1. The CDR3 spans 18 residues. V lost 4 bases, J lost 7 bases, and 15 bases stayed unmatched. Germline V CDR1 and CDR2: SGHAT, FQNNGV. CDR3 in DNA: TGTGCCAGCAGCTGGTTGACAGGGGCCACCGTGATAAATTCACCCCTCCACTTT. It codes for CASSWLTGATVINSPLHF.

This clonotype has ten or more counts. V is TRBV4-2 and J is TRBJ1-5; D is perhaps TRBD1 (6 bases). Trimming removed 0 bases at V and 5 bases at J, with 8 bases between. The length of the CDR3 is 14 residues. Germline V gene data show CDR1 as LGHNA and CDR2 as YNFKEQ. CDR3 bases: TGTGCCAGCAGCCAAGATCCAGGGGATCAGCCCCAGCATTTT. It specifies CASSQDPGDQPQHF.

The sample holds many counts of this clonotype. The V call is TRBV28, the J call TRBJ2-7, with D perhaps matching TRBD2 (5 bases). The CDR3 spans 15 residues. V dropped 4 bases and J dropped 5 bases, with 18 bases sitting between them. Germline-derived CDR1 and CDR2 are MDHEN and SYDVKM. CDR3 sequence reads: CASSSSSSWSDEQYF. The CDR3 DNA reads as TGTGCCAGCAGTTCGTCTAGCAGCTGGAGTGACGAGCAGTACTTC. Together with reference TRBV28 and TRBJ2-7, the CDR3 gives the full variable domain: DVKVTQSSRYLVKRTGEKVFLECVQDMDHENMFWYRQDPGLGLRLIYFSYDVKMKEKGDIPEGYSVSREKKERFSLILESASTNQTSMYLCASSSSSSWSDEQYFGPGTRLTVT.